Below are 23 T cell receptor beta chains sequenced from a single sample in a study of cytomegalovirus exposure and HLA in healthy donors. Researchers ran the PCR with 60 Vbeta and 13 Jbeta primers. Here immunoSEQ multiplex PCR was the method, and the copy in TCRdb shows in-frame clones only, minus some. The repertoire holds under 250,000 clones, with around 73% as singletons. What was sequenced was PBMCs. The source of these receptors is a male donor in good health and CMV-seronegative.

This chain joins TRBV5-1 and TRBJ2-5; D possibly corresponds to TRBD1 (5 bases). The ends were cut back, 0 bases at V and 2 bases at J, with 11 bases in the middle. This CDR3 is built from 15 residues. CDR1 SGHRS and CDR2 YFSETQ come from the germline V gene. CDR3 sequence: CASSLVAGWQETQYF. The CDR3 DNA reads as TGCGCCAGCAGCTTGGTAGCAGGGTGGCAAGAGACCCAGTACTTC.

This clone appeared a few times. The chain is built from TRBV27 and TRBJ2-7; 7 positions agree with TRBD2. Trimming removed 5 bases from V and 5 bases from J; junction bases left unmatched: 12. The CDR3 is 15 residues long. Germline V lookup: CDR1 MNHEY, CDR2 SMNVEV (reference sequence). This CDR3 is CASSRLGGSGHEQYF. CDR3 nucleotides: TGTGCCAGCAGTCGACTCGGCGGGAGCGGTCACGAGCAGTACTTC.

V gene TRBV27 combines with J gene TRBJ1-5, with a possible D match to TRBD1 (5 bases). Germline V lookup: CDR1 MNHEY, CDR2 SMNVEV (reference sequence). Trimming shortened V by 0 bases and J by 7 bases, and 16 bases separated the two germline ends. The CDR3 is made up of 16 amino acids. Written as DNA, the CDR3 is TGTGCCAGCAGTTTATCTGGGCAGGGTCAAAGACAGCCCCAGCATTTT. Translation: CASSLSGQGQRQPQHF.

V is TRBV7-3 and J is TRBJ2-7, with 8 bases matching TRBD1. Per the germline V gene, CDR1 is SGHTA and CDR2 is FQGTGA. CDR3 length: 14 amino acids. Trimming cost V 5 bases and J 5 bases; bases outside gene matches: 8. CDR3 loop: CASSPGTGVNEQYF. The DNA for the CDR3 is TGTGCCAGCAGCCCCGGGACAGGAGTTAACGAGCAGTACTTC.

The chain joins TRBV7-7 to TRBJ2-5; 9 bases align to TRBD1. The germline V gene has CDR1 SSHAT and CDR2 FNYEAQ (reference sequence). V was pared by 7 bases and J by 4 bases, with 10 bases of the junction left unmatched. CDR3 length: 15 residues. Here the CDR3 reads CASTIAGQGRETQYF. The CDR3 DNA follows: TGTGCCAGCACCATCGCCGGACAGGGGAGAGAGACCCAGTACTTC.

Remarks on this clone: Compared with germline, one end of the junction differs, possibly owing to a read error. CDR3 residues: CASSHEDRGPYHEQFF. The CDR3 nucleotides read TGTGCCAGCAGCCACGAGGACAGGGGCCCCTACCATGAGCAGTTCTTC. The rearrangement uses TRBV7-9 and TRBJ2-1; 9 positions agree with TRBD1. Germline lookup yields CDR1 SEHNR and CDR2 FQNEAQ (reference sequence). This CDR3 is 16 amino acids long.

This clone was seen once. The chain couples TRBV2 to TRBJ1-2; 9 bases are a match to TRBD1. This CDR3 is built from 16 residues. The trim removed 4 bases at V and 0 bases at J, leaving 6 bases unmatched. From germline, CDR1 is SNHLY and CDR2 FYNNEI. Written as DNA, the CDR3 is TGTGCCAGCAGTGTACGGGACAGGGTTGCTAACTATGGCTACACCTTC. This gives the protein CASSVRDRVANYGYTF.

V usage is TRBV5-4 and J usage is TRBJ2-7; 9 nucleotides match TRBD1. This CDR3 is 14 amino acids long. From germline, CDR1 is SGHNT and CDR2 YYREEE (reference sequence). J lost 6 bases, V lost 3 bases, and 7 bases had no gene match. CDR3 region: CASSSGQGRFEQYF. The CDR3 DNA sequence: TGTGCCAGCAGCTCTGGACAGGGGAGGTTCGAGCAGTACTTC.

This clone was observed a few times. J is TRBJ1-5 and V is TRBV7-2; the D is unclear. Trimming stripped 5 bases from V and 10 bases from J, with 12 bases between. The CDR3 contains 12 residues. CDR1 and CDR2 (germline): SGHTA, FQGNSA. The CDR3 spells CASSPSIGPQHF. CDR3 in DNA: TGTGCCAGCAGCCCTTCGATTGGCCCCCAGCATTTT.

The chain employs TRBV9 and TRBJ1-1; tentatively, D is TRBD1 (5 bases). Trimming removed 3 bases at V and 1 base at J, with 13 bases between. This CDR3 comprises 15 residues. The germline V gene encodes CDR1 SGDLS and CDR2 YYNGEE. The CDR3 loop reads CASSADSFPNTEAFF. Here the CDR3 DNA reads TGTGCCAGCAGCGCAGACAGCTTTCCGAACACTGAAGCTTTCTTT.

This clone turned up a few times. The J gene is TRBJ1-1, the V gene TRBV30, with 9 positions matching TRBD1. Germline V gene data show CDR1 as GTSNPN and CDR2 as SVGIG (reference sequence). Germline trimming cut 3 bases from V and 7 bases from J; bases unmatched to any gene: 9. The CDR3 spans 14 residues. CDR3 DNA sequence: TGTGCCTGGAGCACCGGGACAGGGACCGTTGAAGCTTTCTTT. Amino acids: CAWSTGTGTVEAFF.

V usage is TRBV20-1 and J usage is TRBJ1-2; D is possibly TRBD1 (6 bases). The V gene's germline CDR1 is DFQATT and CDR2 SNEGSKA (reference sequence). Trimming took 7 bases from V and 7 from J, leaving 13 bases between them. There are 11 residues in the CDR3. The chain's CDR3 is CSGGGRSGYTF. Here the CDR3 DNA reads TGCAGTGGGGGGGGCAGAAGTGGCTACACCTTC.

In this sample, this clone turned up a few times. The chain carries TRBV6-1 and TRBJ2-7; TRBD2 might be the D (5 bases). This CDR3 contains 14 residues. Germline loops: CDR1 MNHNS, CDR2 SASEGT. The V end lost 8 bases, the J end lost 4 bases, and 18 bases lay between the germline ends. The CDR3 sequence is CASQKGRGIYEQYF. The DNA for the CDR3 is TGTGCCAGCCAGAAAGGGAGAGGCATTTACGAGCAGTACTTC.

This CDR3 reads CASSQDGGLADISYEQYF. The CDR3 DNA follows: TGCGCCAGCAGCCAAGATGGGGGACTAGCGGATATCTCCTACGAGCAGTACTTC. The rearrangement uses TRBV4-1 and TRBJ2-7, with 11 bases matching TRBD2. Per the germline V gene, CDR1 is MGHRA and CDR2 is YSYEKL. The CDR3 spans 18 residues. V lost 0 bases, J lost 0 bases, and 7 bases stayed unmatched.

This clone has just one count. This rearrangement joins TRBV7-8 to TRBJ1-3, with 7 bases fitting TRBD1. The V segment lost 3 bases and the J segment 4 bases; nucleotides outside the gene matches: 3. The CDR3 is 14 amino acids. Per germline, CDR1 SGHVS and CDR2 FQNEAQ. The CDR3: CASSFRQGGNTIYF. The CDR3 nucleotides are TGTGCCAGCAGCTTTCGACAGGGCGGAAACACCATATATTTT. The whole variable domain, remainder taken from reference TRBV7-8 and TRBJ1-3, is GAGVSQSPRYKVAKRGQDVALRCDPISGHVSLFWYQQALGQGPEFLTYFQNEAQLDKSGLPSDRFFAERPEGSVSTLKIQRTQQEDSAVYLCASSFRQGGNTIYFGEGSWLTVV.

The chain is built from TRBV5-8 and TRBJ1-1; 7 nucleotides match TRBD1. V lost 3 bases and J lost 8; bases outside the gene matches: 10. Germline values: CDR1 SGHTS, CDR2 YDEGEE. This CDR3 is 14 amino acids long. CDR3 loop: CASSSGQASREAFF. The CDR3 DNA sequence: TGTGCCAGCAGCTCCGGACAGGCCAGCAGGGAAGCTTTCTTT.

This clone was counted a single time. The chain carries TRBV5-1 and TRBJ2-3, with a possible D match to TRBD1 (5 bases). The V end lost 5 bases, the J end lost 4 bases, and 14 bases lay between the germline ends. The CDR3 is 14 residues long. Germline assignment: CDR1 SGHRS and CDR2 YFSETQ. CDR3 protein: CASSLLGLADTQYF. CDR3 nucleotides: TGCGCCAGCAGTCTGTTGGGGCTGGCAGATACGCAGTATTTT.

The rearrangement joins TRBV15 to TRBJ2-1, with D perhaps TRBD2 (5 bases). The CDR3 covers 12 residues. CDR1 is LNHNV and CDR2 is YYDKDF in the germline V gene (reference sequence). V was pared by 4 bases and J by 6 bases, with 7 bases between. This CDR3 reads CATSILANEQFF. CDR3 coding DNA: TGTGCCACCAGCATCCTAGCCAATGAGCAGTTCTTC.

CDR3 DNA sequence: TGTGCCAGTCGGAAAAGCGGGAACAATGGTGAGCAGTTCTTC. It encodes CASRKSGNNGEQFF. The rearrangement joins TRBV19 to TRBJ2-1; 7 bases are shared with TRBD2. The V and J ends lost 8 bases and 9 bases, in that order; junction bases with no gene match: 13. Germline V gives CDR1 LNHDA, CDR2 SQIVND (reference sequence). There are 14 residues in the CDR3.

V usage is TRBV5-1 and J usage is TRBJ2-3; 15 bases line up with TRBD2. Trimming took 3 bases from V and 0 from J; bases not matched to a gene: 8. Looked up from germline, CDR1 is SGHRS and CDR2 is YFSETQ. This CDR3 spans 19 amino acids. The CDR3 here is CASSSEGTSGRTSTDTQYF. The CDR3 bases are TGCGCCAGCAGCTCCGAAGGGACTAGCGGGAGGACTAGCACAGATACGCAGTATTTT.

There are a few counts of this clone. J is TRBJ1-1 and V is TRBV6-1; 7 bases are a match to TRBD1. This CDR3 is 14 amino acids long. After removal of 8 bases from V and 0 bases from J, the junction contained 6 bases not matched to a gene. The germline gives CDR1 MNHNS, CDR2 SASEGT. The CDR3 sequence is CASVQGLLNTEAFF. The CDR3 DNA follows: TGTGCCAGCGTACAGGGGCTACTGAACACTGAAGCTTTCTTT.

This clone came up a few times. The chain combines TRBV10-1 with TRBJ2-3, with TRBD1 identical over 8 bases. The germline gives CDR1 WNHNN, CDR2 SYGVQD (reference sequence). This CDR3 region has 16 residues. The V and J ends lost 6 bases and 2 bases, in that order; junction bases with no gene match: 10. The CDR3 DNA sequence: TGCGCCAGCAGCGGACAGGGCCCAAGCCTCACAGATACGCAGTATTTT. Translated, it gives CASSGQGPSLTDTQYF.

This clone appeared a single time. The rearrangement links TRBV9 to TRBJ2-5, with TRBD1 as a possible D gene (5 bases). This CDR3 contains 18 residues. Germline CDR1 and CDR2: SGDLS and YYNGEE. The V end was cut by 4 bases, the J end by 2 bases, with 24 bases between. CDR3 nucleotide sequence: TGTGCCAGCAGCAAATCACAGGCAGCTCTGTCCGTTCAAGAGACCCAGTACTTC. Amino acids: CASSKSQAALSVQETQYF.